Shown below are 26 T cell receptor beta chains from a single sample sequenced in a study of blood T cell repertoires in COVID-19. Only in-frame clones appear in the TCRdb table, and some are missing; sequencing was by immunoSEQ multiplex PCR. The table includes around 140,000 clones, over 85% detected once. The sequenced sample was peripheral blood. The receptors here all came from a human donor in a cohort sampled during active COVID-19.

This chain links TRBV5-1 with TRBJ1-3, with 7 nucleotides matching TRBD1. Unmatched junction bases numbered 7, after V lost 4 bases and J lost 6 bases. This CDR3 comprises 14 residues. Germline CDR1 is SGHRS and CDR2 is YFSETQ. The CDR3, as DNA: TGCGCCAGCAGCGATTCCGGGACAGCAAACACCATATATTTT. As protein: CASSDSGTANTIYF.

This clone was found a few times. The chain couples TRBV2 to TRBJ1-5; maybe TRBD1 (5 bases). Germline V CDR1 and CDR2: SNHLY, FYNNEI. This CDR3 comprises 15 residues. Trimming removed 5 bases from V and 6 bases from J, with 17 bases in between. Here the CDR3 reads CASSQEGQGGQPQHF. CDR3 in DNA: TGTGCCAGCAGTCAAGAGGGGCAGGGTGGTCAGCCCCAGCATTTT.

The chain is built from TRBV6-6 and TRBJ1-4, with TRBD1 identical over 7 bases. V lost 6 bases, J lost 6 bases, and 7 bases stayed unmatched. The CDR3 is made up of 14 amino acids. Germline loops: CDR1 MNHNY, CDR2 SVGAGI (reference sequence). This CDR3 reads CASSMTGIDEKLFF. For the CDR3, the DNA is TGTGCCAGCAGCATGACAGGGATAGATGAAAAACTGTTTTTT.

This clone was observed once. V is TRBV6-5 and J is TRBJ1-4; weak D call: TRBD1 (6 bases). V was trimmed by 0 bases and J by 6 bases, leaving 11 bases between them. This CDR3 is built from 15 residues. Germline CDR1 is MNHEY and CDR2 is SVGAGI. In DNA, the CDR3 is TGTGCCAGCAGTTACTCGGGGGCGAGTGATGAAAAACTGTTTTTT. This codes for CASSYSGASDEKLFF.

The sample holds a few counts of this clone. The chain employs TRBV5-4 and TRBJ1-6; D gene ambiguous. Trimming stripped 0 bases from V and 5 bases from J, with 6 bases between. The CDR3 length is 14 residues. CDR1 and CDR2 (germline): SGHNT, YYREEE (reference sequence). CDR3 sequence reads: CASSLGLDNSPLHF. CDR3 DNA: TGTGCCAGCAGCTTGGGGCTGGATAATTCACCCCTCCACTTT.

This chain connects TRBV2 to TRBJ2-3; D possibly corresponds to TRBD1 (5 bases). Deletions cut 2 bases from V and 6 bases from J, with 6 bases between. Germline V CDR1 and CDR2: SNHLY, FYNNEI. The CDR3 runs 12 residues. Here the CDR3 reads CASSEKGDTQYF. In DNA, the CDR3 is TGTGCCAGCAGTGAAAAGGGGGATACGCAGTATTTT.

V is TRBV2 and J is TRBJ1-2, with D possibly matching TRBD1 (6 bases). V dropped 5 bases and J dropped 6 bases, with 22 bases sitting between them. Germline lookup yields CDR1 SNHLY and CDR2 FYNNEI. CDR3 length: 16 amino acids. This CDR3 is CASSPRGTGPPDGYTF. In DNA, the CDR3 is TGTGCCAGCAGTCCCCGGGGTACAGGGCCTCCAGATGGCTACACCTTC.

This chain links TRBV2 with TRBJ2-5; D gene uncertain. The ends were cut back, 7 bases at V and 5 bases at J, with 17 bases in the middle. Germline V CDR1 and CDR2: SNHLY, FYNNEI. The CDR3 length is 14 residues. CDR3 sequence (DNA): TGTGCCAGCACCCCCATATTGGTCGGGGAGACCCAGTACTTC. This codes for CASTPILVGETQYF.

The chain has TRBV13 and TRBJ2-3; no clear D. Germline values: CDR1 PRHDT, CDR2 FYEKMQ (reference sequence). The CDR3 totals 12 residues. The germline V and J ends were trimmed by 5 bases and 4 bases, with 7 bases remaining between them. CDR3 amino acids: CASSGGADTQYF. CDR3 nucleotides: TGTGCCAGCAGCGGCGGAGCAGATACGCAGTATTTT.

The gene calls are TRBV6-4 and TRBJ1-2; D gene unclear. V lost 4 bases, J lost 0 bases, and 12 bases lay in between. The CDR3 runs to 15 residues. Germline CDR1 MRHNA, CDR2 SNTAGT. The CDR3 spells CASSGNRGANYGYTF. CDR3 sequence (DNA): TGTGCCAGCAGTGGCAACCGAGGAGCTAACTATGGCTACACCTTC.

This clone was found once. V and J are TRBV19 and TRBJ2-2; tentatively, D is TRBD1 (6 bases). The germline V gene has CDR1 LNHDA and CDR2 SQIVND (reference sequence). CDR3 length equals 13 residues. The V end lost 8 bases, the J end lost 3 bases, and 10 bases lay between the germline ends. CDR3: CASSGQHTGELFF. As DNA, the CDR3 is TGTGCCAGTTCCGGACAGCACACCGGGGAGCTGTTTTTT. Based on the CDR3 plus reference TRBV19 and TRBJ2-2, the full variable domain is DGGITQSPKYLFRKEGQNVTLSCEQNLNHDAMYWYRQDPGQGLRLIYYSQIVNDFQKGDIAEGYSVSREKKESFPLTVTSAQKNPTAFYLCASSGQHTGELFFGEGSRLTVL.

The chain uses TRBV7-9 and TRBJ1-2, with 8 bases identical to TRBD1. With 5 bases clipped from V and 4 bases from J, the junction kept 3 bases outside the gene matches. The CDR3 spans 13 residues. Germline assignment: CDR1 SEHNR and CDR2 FQNEAQ (reference sequence). Written as DNA, the CDR3 is TGTGCCAGCAGCCCGACAGGGGCCTATGGCTACACCTTC. The encoded protein is CASSPTGAYGYTF.

The genes are TRBV18 and TRBJ1-2; 12 bases are a match to TRBD1. The CDR3 spans 15 residues. The ends lost 6 bases at V and 6 bases at J; junction bases unmatched: 8. Germline V gene lookup returns CDR1 KGHSH and CDR2 LQKENI. The CDR3 DNA reads TGTGCCAGCTCTCGGGGGGACAGGGGGCAAGATGGCTACACCTTC. It encodes CASSRGDRGQDGYTF.

The rearrangement joins TRBV4-1 to TRBJ2-1; 8 bases fit TRBD2. The CDR3 length is 17 residues. With V trimmed by 3 bases and J by 4 bases, 11 bases remained unmatched. Germline loops: CDR1 MGHRA, CDR2 YSYEKL. The CDR3 DNA follows: TGCGCCAGCAGCCAGGGTTTCGGACTAGCAGATTACAATGAGCAGTTCTTC. As protein: CASSQGFGLADYNEQFF.

The V call is TRBV7-8, the J call TRBJ2-1, with TRBD2 matching 7 bases. The CDR3 contains 15 residues. Looked up from germline, CDR1 is SGHVS and CDR2 is FQNEAQ. V lost 1 base, J lost 6 bases, and 6 bases stayed unmatched. The CDR3: CASSLVETSINEQFF. The CDR3 nucleotides read TGTGCCAGCAGCTTAGTTGAGACTAGCATCAATGAGCAGTTCTTC. The full variable domain, rest sourced from reference TRBV7-8 and TRBJ2-1, is GAGVSQSPRYKVAKRGQDVALRCDPISGHVSLFWYQQALGQGPEFLTYFQNEAQLDKSGLPSDRFFAERPEGSVSTLKIQRTQQEDSAVYLCASSLVETSINEQFFGPGTRLTVL.

This clone showed up just a few times. V and J are TRBV19 and TRBJ1-5, with TRBD1 identical over 10 bases. The J segment lost 0 bases and the V segment lost 4 bases, leaving 15 bases of the junction unmatched. Germline values: CDR1 LNHDA, CDR2 SQIVND (reference sequence). This CDR3 region has 20 residues. The CDR3, as DNA: TGTGCCAGTAGTAATATTCAGTGGACAGGGGGACTTTATAGCAATCAGCCCCAGCATTTT. It specifies CASSNIQWTGGLYSNQPQHF. Full variable domain (rest looked up from reference TRBV19 and TRBJ1-5): DGGITQSPKYLFRKEGQNVTLSCEQNLNHDAMYWYRQDPGQGLRLIYYSQIVNDFQKGDIAEGYSVSREKKESFPLTVTSAQKNPTAFYLCASSNIQWTGGLYSNQPQHFGDGTRLSIL.

This clone was seen a few times. This chain links TRBV19 with TRBJ1-1, with a tentative D call TRBD1 (6 bases). The CDR3 totals 14 residues. V lost 1 base and J 3 bases, leaving 9 bases between the germline ends. The V gene's germline CDR1 is LNHDA and CDR2 SQIVND (reference sequence). The DNA for the CDR3 is TGTGCCAGTAGTATAGGCGGGGGCGACACTGAAGCTTTCTTT. It yields the protein CASSIGGGDTEAFF.

This clone was detected a few times. The V gene is TRBV19, the J gene TRBJ2-7; no clear D. Trimming left V 11 bases short and J 3 bases short, with 17 bases between. This CDR3 contains 13 residues. Germline V gives CDR1 LNHDA, CDR2 SQIVND (reference sequence). Here the CDR3 reads CAVRSFLYYEQYF. CDR3 nucleotide sequence: TGTGCCGTACGGAGTTTCTTGTACTACGAGCAGTACTTC.

In DNA form, the CDR3 reads TGTGCCAGCAGCCAAGAGTCCTCCCGGGGAAAACTGTTTTTT. This sequence encodes CASSQESSRGKLFF. The chain couples TRBV3-1 (or the pseudogene TRBV3-2) to TRBJ1-4; D is uncertain. The CDR3 length is 14 residues. Germline V gene sequence: CDR1 LGHDT, CDR2 YNNKEL (reference sequence). V gave up 0 bases and J gave up 10 bases, with 12 bases separating them.

The rearrangement links TRBV30 to TRBJ2-7, with 9 bases identical to TRBD1. The germline V gene has CDR1 GTSNPN and CDR2 SVGIG (reference sequence). This CDR3 has 13 amino acids. V lost 2 bases to trimming and J lost 5 bases; unmatched junction nucleotides: 4. Written as DNA, the CDR3 is TGTGCCTGGAGTTCACAGGGGGCCAACGAGCAGTACTTC. This encodes CAWSSQGANEQYF.

The genes are TRBV5-1 and TRBJ1-1; no clear D gene. Trimming stripped 0 bases from V and 10 bases from J, with 19 bases between. The CDR3 spans 15 residues. Germline V gene data show CDR1 as SGHRS and CDR2 as YFSETQ. This chain's CDR3 is CASSLGVGGPIGAFF. CDR3 DNA sequence: TGCGCCAGCAGCTTGGGGGTCGGCGGGCCCATTGGAGCTTTCTTT.

The chain combines TRBV12-3 or TRBV12-4 with TRBJ1-1; D is ambiguous. The V end lost 5 bases, the J end lost 6 bases, and 7 bases lay between the germline ends. The CDR3 loop spans 11 amino acids. The CDR3: CASSTVSEAFF. The CDR3 region has the DNA TGTGCCAGCAGTACGGTGTCTGAAGCTTTCTTT.

The V call is TRBV15, the J call TRBJ2-3; 10 bases line up with TRBD1. After removal of 3 bases from V and 5 bases from J, the junction contained 8 bases not matched to a gene. CDR3 length: 16 amino acids. Germline V gives CDR1 LNHNV, CDR2 YYDKDF (reference sequence). CDR3 in amino acids: CATSRPRQGAGDTQYF. The CDR3 region has the DNA TGTGCCACCAGCAGGCCCAGACAGGGGGCTGGAGATACGCAGTATTTT.

This chain connects TRBV12-3 or TRBV12-4 to TRBJ2-7; 7 bases are a match to TRBD1. J was trimmed by 3 bases and V by 4 bases; bases with no gene match: 3. CDR3 length equals 13 residues. CDR3 sequence: CASSSGQIYEQYF. The CDR3, as DNA: TGTGCCAGCAGTTCGGGACAGATCTACGAGCAGTACTTC.

The CDR3 loop is CAISESTGGGYTF. In DNA, the CDR3 is TGTGCCATCAGTGAGTCTACCGGCGGTGGCTACACCTTC. This sequence joins TRBV10-3 and TRBJ1-2, with D uncertain. V was shortened by 0 bases and J by 7 bases, with 9 bases between the two germline ends. The CDR3 is made up of 13 amino acids. Germline assignment: CDR1 ENHRY and CDR2 SYGVKD.

The chain is built from TRBV5-1 and TRBJ2-7; possible D gene TRBD2, 6 bases. CDR3 length equals 16 residues. The V gene's germline CDR1 is SGHRS and CDR2 YFSETQ. V was pared by 0 bases and J by 2 bases, with 15 bases between. DNA of the CDR3: TGCGCCAGCAGCTTGGTGGTGGGGGGAAGAACCTACGAGCAGTACTTC. This codes for CASSLVVGGRTYEQYF.